What follows are 23 T cell receptor beta chains derived from one specimen sequenced in a study of blood T cell repertoires in COVID-19. Produced via immunoSEQ multiplex PCR; TCRdb's table is partial and in-frame only. This sample has a few hundred thousand clones, with 85% found just once. Material for sequencing was peripheral blood. These receptors all stem from a woman between 18 and 29 years old with acute or convalescent COVID-19.

This clone showed up just once. The gene calls are TRBV3-1 (or the pseudogene TRBV3-2) and TRBJ2-1, with 11 bases fitting TRBD2. The CDR3 extends over 16 amino acids. V was pared by 1 base and J by 7 bases, with 6 bases of the junction left unmatched. Germline values: CDR1 LGHDT, CDR2 YNNKEL (reference sequence). In DNA form, the CDR3 reads TGTGCCAGCAGCCAAGTTAGCGGGGGGGCGGGAAATGAGCAGTTCTTC. Its protein product is CASSQVSGGAGNEQFF.

V is TRBV12-5 and J is TRBJ1-6; TRBD1 agrees at 7 bases. The ends lost 5 bases at V and 7 bases at J; junction bases unmatched: 5. The CDR3 is 14 amino acids. Germline lookup yields CDR1 LGHNT and CDR2 FRNRAP. The CDR3, as DNA: TGTGCTAGTGGTCAGGGACAGCCAAATTCACCCCTCCACTTT. Protein sequence: CASGQGQPNSPLHF.

This chain connects TRBV7-6 to TRBJ2-7; 7 nucleotides line up with TRBD1. CDR3 size: 13 residues. The germline CDR1 and CDR2 sequences are SGHVS and FNYEAQ. The trim removed 2 bases at V and 2 bases at J, leaving 0 bases unmatched. CDR3 amino acids: CASSLQGAYEQYF. The DNA of the CDR3 is TGTGCCAGCAGCTTACAGGGGGCCTACGAGCAGTACTTC.

This clone was observed a handful of times. This chain links TRBV19 with TRBJ2-7; TRBD1 might be the D (6 bases). CDR3 size: 13 residues. Trimming removed 5 bases from V and 6 bases from J, with 14 bases in between. Germline CDR1 and CDR2: LNHDA and SQIVND (reference sequence). Written as DNA, the CDR3 is TGTGCCAGTAGTCTAGGCAGGGGACGCGAGCAGTACTTC. Its translation: CASSLGRGREQYF.

This clone was counted a few times. The rearrangement uses TRBV28 and TRBJ1-1, with 8 bases that match TRBD1. V lost 7 bases to trimming and J lost 0 bases; unmatched junction nucleotides: 10. Germline loops: CDR1 MDHEN, CDR2 SYDVKM. The CDR3 spans 16 residues. CDR3 nucleotides: TGTGCCAGCAATATCTTTCCGGGACAGGTGAACACTGAAGCTTTCTTT. This encodes CASNIFPGQVNTEAFF.

The genes are TRBV19 and TRBJ2-7, with 10 bases fitting TRBD2. CDR1 is LNHDA, CDR2 SQIVND, per germline (reference sequence). The CDR3 loop spans 16 amino acids. V lost 4 bases to trimming and J lost 3 bases; unmatched junction nucleotides: 9. The CDR3 reads CASSTSSGSPYYEQYF. In DNA, the CDR3 is TGTGCCAGTAGTACCTCTAGCGGGAGTCCTTACTACGAGCAGTACTTC.

The chain employs TRBV4-1 and TRBJ2-3, with 8 nucleotides matching TRBD1. This CDR3 comprises 16 residues. CDR1 MGHRA and CDR2 YSYEKL come from the germline V gene. V lost 1 base to trimming and J lost 0 bases; unmatched junction nucleotides: 3. CDR3 nucleotides: TGCGCCAGCAGCCAAGTGGGACAGGCTAGCACAGATACGCAGTATTTT. Protein: CASSQVGQASTDTQYF.

The chain employs TRBV2 and TRBJ1-1, with 9 bases identical to TRBD1. The V segment lost 10 bases and the J segment 6 bases; nucleotides outside the gene matches: 12. This CDR3 region has 14 residues. Germline CDR1 reads SNHLY; CDR2 reads FYNNEI. CDR3 region: CAKSEGQGSAEAFF. In DNA form, the CDR3 reads TGTGCCAAAAGCGAGGGACAGGGAAGCGCTGAAGCTTTCTTT.

V and J are TRBV5-1 and TRBJ2-5, with D possibly being TRBD2 (6 bases). Trimming pared 4 bases from V and 1 base from J, leaving 14 bases between. The CDR3 length is 15 residues. Per the germline V gene, CDR1 is SGHRS and CDR2 is YFSETQ. CDR3 in amino acids: CASSPEGGRQETQYF. In DNA form, the CDR3 reads TGCGCCAGCAGCCCCGAGGGAGGTCGCCAAGAGACCCAGTACTTC.

The rearrangement joins TRBV27 to TRBJ1-6; no firm D call. The V gene's germline CDR1 is MNHEY and CDR2 SMNVEV (reference sequence). Trimming pared 6 bases from V and 5 bases from J, leaving 20 bases between. CDR3 length: 17 amino acids. The CDR3: CASSRKQSFYNNSPLHF. CDR3 in DNA: TGTGCCAGCAGCAGGAAACAGTCCTTTTACAATAATTCACCCCTCCACTTT.

This rearrangement joins TRBV5-1 to TRBJ2-7; 14 bases are a match to TRBD2. Germline V gives CDR1 SGHRS, CDR2 YFSETQ. With 1 base clipped from V and 4 bases from J, the junction kept 28 bases outside the gene matches. The CDR3 consists of 24 residues. CDR3 sequence (DNA): TGCGCCAGCAGCTTGACCGGGACACTGGGACTAGCGGGAGAGAGGGGTAAGGGGAATTACGAGCAGTACTTC. This codes for CASSLTGTLGLAGERGKGNYEQYF.

The genes are TRBV29-1 and TRBJ2-1; D is unresolved. V lost 1 base to trimming and J lost 2 bases, with 12 bases between them. The CDR3 totals 15 residues. Germline V gene data show CDR1 as SQVTM and CDR2 as ANQGSEA. The CDR3 is CSVEGISSTYNEQFF. In nucleotides, the CDR3 is TGCAGCGTTGAAGGGATTAGCTCCACCTACAATGAGCAGTTCTTC.

The J gene is TRBJ2-7, the V gene TRBV4-1, with D hard to call. V lost 0 bases, J lost 1 base, and 7 bases lay in between. Germline V CDR1 and CDR2: MGHRA, YSYEKL. The CDR3 extends over 14 amino acids. The CDR3 DNA follows: TGCGCCAGCAGCCAAGATCCCAGATCCTACGAGCAGTACTTC. Its protein product is CASSQDPRSYEQYF.

As concerns this clone: This same CDR3 is encoded by further DNA sequences in the sample. The chain joins TRBV24-1 to TRBJ2-1, with 8 bases lining up with TRBD1. V shed 4 bases and J 5 bases; nucleotides not matched to a gene: 6. CDR1 and CDR2 from the germline V gene are KGHDR and SFDVKD. This CDR3 has 15 residues. CDR3 bases: TGTGCCACCAGTGACCACGGGACAGGAGACAATGAGCAGTTCTTC. It encodes CATSDHGTGDNEQFF.

The chain links TRBV2 to TRBJ2-2; 7 positions agree with TRBD1. Germline lookup yields CDR1 SNHLY and CDR2 FYNNEI. The CDR3 has 17 residues. Trimming at V came to 6 bases and at J to 4 bases, leaving 14 bases not matched to a gene. The CDR3: CASRASRTGDLTGELFF. CDR3 in DNA: TGTGCCAGCAGGGCCTCGCGTACAGGGGACCTCACCGGGGAGCTGTTTTTT.

The genes are TRBV30 and TRBJ1-3, with TRBD1 as a possible D gene (5 bases). CDR1 and CDR2 (germline): GTSNPN, SVGIG (reference sequence). CDR3 length: 11 residues. CDR3 residues: CAEGVENTIYF. The CDR3 bases are TGTGCGGAAGGGGTGGAAAACACCATATATTTT. Full variable domain (missing parts from reference TRBV30 and TRBJ1-3): SQTIHQWPATLVQPVGSPLSLECTVEGTSNPNLYWYRQAAGRGLQLLFYSVGIGQISSEVPQNLSASRPQDRQFILSSKKLLLSDSGFYLCAEGVENTIYFGEGSWLTVV.

The chain uses TRBV6-6 and TRBJ1-4; 7 positions match TRBD1. The CDR3 consists of 14 residues. Per the germline V gene, CDR1 is MNHNY and CDR2 is SVGAGI (reference sequence). Germline trimming cut 10 bases from V and 7 bases from J; bases unmatched to any gene: 12. CDR3 nucleotide sequence: TGTGCCACCGACCAGGGGGGAGTAGGTGAAAAACTGTTTTTT. As protein: CATDQGGVGEKLFF.

V usage is TRBV12-5 and J usage is TRBJ1-5, with 10 bases fitting TRBD1. The CDR3 runs to 15 residues. Germline V gene lookup returns CDR1 LGHNT and CDR2 FRNRAP. Trimming cost V 6 bases and J 6 bases; bases outside gene matches: 8. The CDR3 protein is CASGAGQGLGQPQHF. The CDR3 bases are TGTGCTAGTGGGGCGGGACAGGGGTTAGGTCAGCCCCAGCATTTT.

As regards this clone: The sample contains more than one DNA sequence encoding this CDR3. The chain is built from TRBV5-1 and TRBJ2-7; D remains unclear. Germline V CDR1 and CDR2: SGHRS, YFSETQ. V gave up 4 bases and J gave up 0 bases, with 8 bases separating them. The length of the CDR3 is 13 residues. The CDR3 DNA follows: TGCGCCAGCAGCGGCCTCCCCTCCTACGAGCAGTACTTC. Protein product: CASSGLPSYEQYF.

The chain couples TRBV20-1 to TRBJ2-3; TRBD2 aligns across 12 bases. Trimming cost V 3 bases and J 9 bases; bases outside gene matches: 7. From germline, CDR1 is DFQATT and CDR2 SNEGSKA (reference sequence). This CDR3 is built from 14 residues. For the CDR3, the DNA is TGCAGTGCTAGTAGACTAGCGGGAGAACGGACGCAGTATTTT. Translation gives CSASRLAGERTQYF.

This clone was counted only a few times. The chain is built from TRBV12-1 and TRBJ1-1; the table assigns TRBD1, which was not confirmed against the DNA. TRBV12-1 is labeled a pseudogene. The CDR3 contains 14 residues. This CDR3 is CASSEPAGNTEAFF. As DNA, the CDR3 is TGTGCCAGCAGCGAGCCCGCAGGGAACACTGAAGCTTTCTTT.

This clone was observed a single time. The chain is built from TRBV2 and TRBJ2-3, with 9 nucleotides matching TRBD2. This CDR3 comprises 15 residues. Germline CDR1 reads SNHLY; CDR2 reads FYNNEI. V was pared by 4 bases and J by 4 bases, with 6 bases of the junction left unmatched. In DNA form, the CDR3 reads TGTGCCAGCAGTGGGCTGAGCGGGAGGTCAGATACGCAGTATTTT. Protein product: CASSGLSGRSDTQYF.

V is TRBV29-1 and J is TRBJ1-1; unclear D gene. Germline CDR1 and CDR2: SQVTM and ANQGSEA. Trimming stripped 4 bases from V and 0 bases from J, with 9 bases between. The CDR3 runs to 13 residues. For the CDR3, the DNA is TGCAGCGTTGGGCTGCTTATGAACACTGAAGCTTTCTTT. Protein product: CSVGLLMNTEAFF. The whole variable domain, remainder taken from reference TRBV29-1 and TRBJ1-1, is SAVISQKPSRDICQRGTSLTIQCQVDSQVTMMFWYRQQPGQSLTLIATANQGSEATYESGFVIDKFPISRPNLTFSTLTVSNMSPEDSSIYLCSVGLLMNTEAFFGQGTRLTVV.